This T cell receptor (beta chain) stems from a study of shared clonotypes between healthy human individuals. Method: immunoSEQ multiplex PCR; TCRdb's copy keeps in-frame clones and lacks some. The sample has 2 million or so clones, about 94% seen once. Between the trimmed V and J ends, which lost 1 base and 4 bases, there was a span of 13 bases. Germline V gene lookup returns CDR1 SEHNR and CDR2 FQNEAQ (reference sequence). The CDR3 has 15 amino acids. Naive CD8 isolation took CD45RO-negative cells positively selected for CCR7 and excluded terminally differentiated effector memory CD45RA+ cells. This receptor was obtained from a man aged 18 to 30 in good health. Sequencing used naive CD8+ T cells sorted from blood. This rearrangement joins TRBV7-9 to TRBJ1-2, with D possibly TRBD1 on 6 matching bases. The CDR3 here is CASSLEQGVVYGYTF. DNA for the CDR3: TGTGCCAGCAGCTTAGAACAGGGAGTCGTCTATGGCTACACCTTC.